This T cell receptor beta chain was captured by sequencing in a study of response to subunit inactivated influenza vaccine. Study observations and caveats: T cells newly recruited by each seasonal influenza vaccination are few, the authors suggested.

V lost 4 bases, J lost 5 bases, and 9 bases stayed unmatched. The CDR3 loop spans 15 amino acids. Germline lookup yields CDR1 SEHNR and CDR2 FQNEAQ (reference sequence). Points on this clonotype: What it binds is unknown.

From the RT-PCR reads, TCRdb called clonotypes with MiXCR, one entry per CDR3 protein. The data hold some 640,000 distinct CDR3 sequences, with 11% to 15% observed a single time. This sample comprised PBMCs from blood, obtained roughly 2 weeks before vaccination. The receptor was derived from a man aged 50 to 60 who received an inactivated influenza vaccine. V and J are TRBV7-9 and TRBJ2-7; TRBD2 matches at 9 bases. Here the CDR3 DNA reads TGTGCCAGCAGCTCACTAGCGGGCCCTCCCCACGAGCAGTACTTC. Translation gives CASSSLAGPPHEQYF.